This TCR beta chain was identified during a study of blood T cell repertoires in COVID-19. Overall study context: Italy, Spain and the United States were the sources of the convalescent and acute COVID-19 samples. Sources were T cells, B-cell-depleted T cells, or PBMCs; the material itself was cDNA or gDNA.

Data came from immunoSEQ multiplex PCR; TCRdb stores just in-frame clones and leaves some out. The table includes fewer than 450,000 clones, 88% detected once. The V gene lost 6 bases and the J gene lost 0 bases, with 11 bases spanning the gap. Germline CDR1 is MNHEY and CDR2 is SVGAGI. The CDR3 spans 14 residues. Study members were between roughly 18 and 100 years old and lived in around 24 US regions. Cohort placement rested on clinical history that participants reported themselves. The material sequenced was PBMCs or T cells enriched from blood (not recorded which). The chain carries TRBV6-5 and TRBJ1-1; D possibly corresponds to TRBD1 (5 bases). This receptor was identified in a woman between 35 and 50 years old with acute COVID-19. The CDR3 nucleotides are TGTGCCAGCAGAGGAGGGGAAATGAACACTGAAGCTTTCTTT. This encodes CASRGGEMNTEAFF.